The clone carrying this T cell receptor beta chain was seen a single time. The data stem from a study of identifying expanded T cells in peripheral blood. With V trimmed by 4 bases and J by 7 bases, 4 bases remained unmatched. Looked up from germline, CDR1 is LNHDA and CDR2 is SQIVND (reference sequence). This CDR3 region has 14 residues. TCRdb's copy holds only in-frame clones and misses some; the assay was immunoSEQ multiplex PCR. The table shows about 78,000 clones, with roughly 86% occurring only once. The specimen sequenced was blood. The receptor was isolated from a person aged 18 to 75 in good health. This chain joins TRBV19 and TRBJ2-2, with 9 bases aligning to TRBD1. The CDR3, as DNA: TGTGCCAGTAGTACCGGACAGGGGTTCGGGGAGCTGTTTTTT. This gives the protein CASSTGQGFGELFF.